The rows below give T cell receptor beta chains drawn from one sample of a study of blood T cells in healthy people across ages. One entry per CDR3 protein, called by TCRdb with MiXCR from the 5' RACE reads. The sample carries some 1.5 million distinct CDR3 sequences, about 28% recorded once. Sequenced sample: blood. The receptors shown here come from a woman between 25 and 40 years old in good health. Both conserved end residues are part of each CDR3. A D gene is named only where the DNA matches it firmly. Where a row states a size, it is once, few, many or the class of an expanded clone; other rows omit it.

v_gene	d_gene	abundance	j_gene	CDR3aa	CDR3nt
TRBV10-3	-	-	TRBJ1-2	CAISESGTRGYTF	TGTGCCATCAGTGAGTCCGGGACGAGGGGTTACACCTTC
TRBV10-3	TRBD1	-	TRBJ2-7	CAISTRGQGAKYEQYF	TGTGCCATCAGTACTCGCGGACAGGGGGCTAAGTACGAGCAGTACTTC
TRBV7-8	-	once	TRBJ2-1	CASSSPPGSPSYNEQFF	TGTGCCAGCAGTTCTCCACCGGGGAGCCCTTCCTACAATGAGCAGTTCTTC
TRBV2	-	few	TRBJ2-5	CASTEVQETQYF	TGTGCCAGCACAGAGGTCCAGGAGACCCAGTACTTC
TRBV5-1	-	-	TRBJ2-5	CASSLVIKETQYF	TGCGCCAGCAGCTTGGTTATCAAAGAGACCCAGTACTTC
TRBV10-2	-	-	TRBJ1-2	CASSDPQRGYTF	TGCGCCAGCAGTGACCCACAGCGGGGCTACACCTTC
TRBV6-5	-	many	TRBJ2-7	CASSYSVTSTYEQYF	TGTGCCAGCAGTTACTCGGTTACCTCAACCTACGAGCAGTACTTC
TRBV7-2	TRBD2	-	TRBJ2-1	CASTPGGPYNEQFF	TGTGCCAGCACCCCGGGGGGGCCCTACAATGAGCAGTTCTTC
TRBV27	TRBD2	many	TRBJ2-7	CASSPVTSGTPYEQYF	TGTGCCAGCAGTCCCGTGACTAGCGGGACCCCCTACGAGCAGTACTTC
TRBV12-3/TRBV12-4	-	many	TRBJ1-2	CASSFGGGYTF	TGTGCCAGCAGTTTCGGGGGAGGCTACACCTTC
TRBV6-5	TRBD1	many	TRBJ2-5	CASSYSRGQETQYF	TGTGCCAGCAGTTACTCCAGGGGGCAAGAGACCCAGTACTTC
TRBV11-2	TRBD1	-	TRBJ2-1	CASSLAGGANNEQFF	TGTGCCAGCAGCTTAGCAGGGGGAGCAAACAATGAGCAGTTCTTC
TRBV10-2	-	few	TRBJ2-5	CASTDPGTEETQYF	TGCGCCAGCACCGACCCAGGGACGGAAGAGACCCAGTACTTC
TRBV25-1	-	-	TRBJ2-2	CASSELGNRGNTGELFF	TGTGCCAGCAGTGAATTAGGGAATAGGGGGAACACCGGGGAGCTGTTTTTT
TRBV5-1	-	few	TRBJ2-4	CASSLQGGETNIQYF	TGCGCCAGCAGCCTACAGGGGGGGGAGACGAACATTCAGTACTTC
TRBV6-5	TRBD1	-	TRBJ1-2	CASRASMGQNYGYTF	TGTGCCAGCAGAGCTAGCATGGGACAGAACTATGGCTACACCTTC
TRBV20-1	-	-	TRBJ1-5	CSARVPMGSHQPQHF	TGCAGTGCTAGAGTGCCCATGGGGTCCCATCAGCCCCAGCATTTT
TRBV29-1	-	many	TRBJ2-5	CSVVKQGFQETQYF	TGCAGCGTTGTAAAGCAAGGCTTCCAAGAGACCCAGTACTTC
TRBV4-3	-	-	TRBJ2-3	CASSQEPSVSTDTQYF	TGCGCCAGCAGCCAAGAGCCGTCCGTTAGCACAGATACGCAGTATTTT
TRBV18	TRBD1	few	TRBJ2-5	CASSPRTGVEETQYF	TGTGCCAGCTCACCAAGGACAGGGGTAGAAGAGACCCAGTACTTC
TRBV2	-	-	TRBJ2-5	CASKQGLQETQYF	TGTGCCAGCAAACAGGGCCTACAAGAGACCCAGTACTTC
TRBV29-1	-	many	TRBJ2-6	CSVGQSSGANVLTF	TGCAGCGTTGGTCAGTCCTCTGGGGCCAACGTCCTGACTTTC
TRBV15	-	many	TRBJ2-7	CATSREGGAYEQYF	TGTGCCACCAGCAGAGAAGGAGGGGCCTACGAGCAGTACTTC
TRBV20-1	-	once	TRBJ1-1	CSARVEEMGILNTEAFF	TGCAGTGCTAGAGTTGAGGAAATGGGCATACTGAACACTGAAGCTTTCTTT
TRBV19	TRBD1	-	TRBJ1-5	CASTLTGYAQPQHF	TGTGCCAGTACCTTGACAGGGTACGCCCAGCCCCAGCATTTT
TRBV6-5	-	many	TRBJ2-4	CASSYSTLGKNIQYF	TGTGCCAGCAGTTACTCGACCCTAGGCAAAAACATTCAGTACTTC
TRBV12-3/TRBV12-4	-	few	TRBJ2-7	CASSFSGTRSYEQYF	TGTGCCAGCAGTTTCTCCGGGACTCGGAGCTACGAGCAGTACTTC
TRBV7-9	TRBD1	-	TRBJ2-3	CASSLGQGGTGTDTQYF	TGTGCCAGCAGCTTAGGACAGGGGGGGACGGGTACAGATACGCAGTATTTT
TRBV10-3	-	many	TRBJ2-7	CAITGSQSYEQYF	TGTGCCATCACGGGGAGTCAGTCCTACGAGCAGTACTTC